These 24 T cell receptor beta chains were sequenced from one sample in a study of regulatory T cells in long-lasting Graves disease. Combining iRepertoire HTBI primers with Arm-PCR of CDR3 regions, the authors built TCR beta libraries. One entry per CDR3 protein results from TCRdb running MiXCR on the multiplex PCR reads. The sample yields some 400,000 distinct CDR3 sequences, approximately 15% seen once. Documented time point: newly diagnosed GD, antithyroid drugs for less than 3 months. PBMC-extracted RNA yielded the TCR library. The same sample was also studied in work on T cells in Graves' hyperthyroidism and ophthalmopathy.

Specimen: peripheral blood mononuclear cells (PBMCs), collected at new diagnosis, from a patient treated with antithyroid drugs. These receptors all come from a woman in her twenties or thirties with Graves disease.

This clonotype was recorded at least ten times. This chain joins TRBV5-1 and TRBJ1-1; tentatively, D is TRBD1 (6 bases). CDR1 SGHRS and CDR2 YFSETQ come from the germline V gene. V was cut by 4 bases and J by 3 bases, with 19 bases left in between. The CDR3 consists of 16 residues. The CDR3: CASSQADRTGDTEAFF. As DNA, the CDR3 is TGCGCCAGCAGCCAGGCGGACAGAACGGGGGACACTGAAGCTTTCTTT.

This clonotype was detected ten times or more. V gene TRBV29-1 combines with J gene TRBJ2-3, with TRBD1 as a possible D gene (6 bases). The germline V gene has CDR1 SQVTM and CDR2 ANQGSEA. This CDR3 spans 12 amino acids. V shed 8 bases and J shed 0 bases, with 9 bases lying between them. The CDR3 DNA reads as TGCAGCCAGGGGTTGAGCACAGATACGCAGTATTTT. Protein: CSQGLSTDTQYF.

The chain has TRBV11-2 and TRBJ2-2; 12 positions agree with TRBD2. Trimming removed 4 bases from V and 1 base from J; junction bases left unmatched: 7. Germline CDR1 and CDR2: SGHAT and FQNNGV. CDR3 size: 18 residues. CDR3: CASSSSQGLAGNTGELFF. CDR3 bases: TGTGCCAGCAGCTCCTCTCAGGGACTAGCGGGGAACACCGGGGAGCTGTTTTTT.

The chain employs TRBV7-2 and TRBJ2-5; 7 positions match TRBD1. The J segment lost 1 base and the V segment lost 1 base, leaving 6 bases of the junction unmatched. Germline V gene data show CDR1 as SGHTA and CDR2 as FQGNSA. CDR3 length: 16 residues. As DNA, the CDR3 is TGTGCCAGCAGCTTAGGGGTCCGGGACAGCCAAGAGACCCAGTACTTC. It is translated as CASSLGVRDSQETQYF. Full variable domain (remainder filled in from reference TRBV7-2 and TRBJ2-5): GAGVSQSPSNKVTEKGKDVELRCDPISGHTALYWYRQSLGQGLEFLIYFQGNSAPDKSGLPSDRFSAERTGGSVSTLTIQRTQQEDSAVYLCASSLGVRDSQETQYFGPGTRLLVL.

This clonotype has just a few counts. The CDR3 nucleotides read TGTGCCAGCAGTTACGGGAGGGACACCGGGGAGCTGTTTTTT. Amino acid sequence: CASSYGRDTGELFF. The chain couples TRBV12-3 or TRBV12-4 to TRBJ2-2; 8 positions agree with TRBD2. The CDR3 runs to 14 residues. V gave up 4 bases and J gave up 3 bases; unmatched junction bases: 1.

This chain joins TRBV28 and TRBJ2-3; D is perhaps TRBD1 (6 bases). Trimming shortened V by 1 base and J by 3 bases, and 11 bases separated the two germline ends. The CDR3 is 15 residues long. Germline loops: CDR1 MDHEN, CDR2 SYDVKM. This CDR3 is CASSLLGQGTDTQYF. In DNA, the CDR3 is TGTGCCAGCAGTTTATTAGGTCAGGGGACAGATACGCAGTATTTT.

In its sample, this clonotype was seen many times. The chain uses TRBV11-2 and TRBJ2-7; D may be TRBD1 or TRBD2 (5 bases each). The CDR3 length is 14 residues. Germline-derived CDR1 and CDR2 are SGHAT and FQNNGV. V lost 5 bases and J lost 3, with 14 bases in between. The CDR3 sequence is CASSRDQTSYEQYF. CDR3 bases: TGTGCCAGCAGCAGGGACCAGACGAGCTACGAGCAGTACTTC.

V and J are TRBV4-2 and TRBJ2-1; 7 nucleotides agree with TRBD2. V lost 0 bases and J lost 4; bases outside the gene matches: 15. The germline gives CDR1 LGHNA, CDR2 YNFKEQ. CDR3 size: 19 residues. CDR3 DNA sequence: TGTGCCAGCAGCCAAGAACCCAGTAGCCCTAGCGGACTATACAATGAGCAGTTCTTC. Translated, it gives CASSQEPSSPSGLYNEQFF.

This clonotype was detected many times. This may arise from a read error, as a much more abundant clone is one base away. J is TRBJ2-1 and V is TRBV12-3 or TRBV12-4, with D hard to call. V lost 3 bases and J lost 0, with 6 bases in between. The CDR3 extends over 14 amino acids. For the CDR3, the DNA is TGTGCCAGCAGTTTGTGGAGCTCCTACAATGAGCAGTTCTTC. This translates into CASSLWSSYNEQFF.

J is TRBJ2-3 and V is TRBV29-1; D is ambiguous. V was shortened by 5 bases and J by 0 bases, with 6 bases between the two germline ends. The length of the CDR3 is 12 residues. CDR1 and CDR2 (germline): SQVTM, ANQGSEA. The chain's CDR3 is CSVKGSTDTQYF. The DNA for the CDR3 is TGCAGCGTTAAGGGAAGCACAGATACGCAGTATTTT.

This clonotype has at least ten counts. In DNA, the CDR3 is TGTGCCAGCTCACCAAAACACAGTGATTCACCCCTCCACTTT. Protein product: CASSPKHSDSPLHF. The J gene is TRBJ1-6, the V gene TRBV18; D not resolved. The CDR3 length is 14 residues. Trimming took off 2 bases at V and 8 bases at J, with 10 bases between the two ends. CDR1 and CDR2 from the germline V gene are KGHSH and LQKENI. The full variable domain, completed using reference TRBV18 and TRBJ1-6, is NAGVMQNPRHLVRRRGQEARLRCSPMKGHSHVYWYRQLPEEGLKFMVYLQKENIIDESGMPKERFSAEFPKEGPSILRIQQVVRGDSAAYFCASSPKHSDSPLHFGNGTRLTVT.

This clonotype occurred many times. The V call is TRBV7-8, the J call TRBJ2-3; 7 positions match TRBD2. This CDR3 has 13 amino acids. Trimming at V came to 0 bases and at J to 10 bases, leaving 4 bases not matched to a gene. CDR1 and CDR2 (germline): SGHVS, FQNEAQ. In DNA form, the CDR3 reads TGTGCCAGCAGCTTAGCGGGGGGGGTCCCGCAGTATTTT. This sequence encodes CASSLAGGVPQYF. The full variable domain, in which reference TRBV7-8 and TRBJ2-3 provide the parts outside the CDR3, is GAGVSQSPRYKVAKRGQDVALRCDPISGHVSLFWYQQALGQGPEFLTYFQNEAQLDKSGLPSDRFFAERPEGSVSTLKIQRTQQEDSAVYLCASSLAGGVPQYFGPGTRLTVL.

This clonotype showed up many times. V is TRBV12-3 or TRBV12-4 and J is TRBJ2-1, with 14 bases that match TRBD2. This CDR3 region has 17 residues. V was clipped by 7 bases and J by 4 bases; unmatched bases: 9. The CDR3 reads CASIPGTSGRGYNEQFF. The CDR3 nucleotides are TGTGCCAGCATACCTGGGACTAGCGGGAGAGGGTACAATGAGCAGTTCTTC.

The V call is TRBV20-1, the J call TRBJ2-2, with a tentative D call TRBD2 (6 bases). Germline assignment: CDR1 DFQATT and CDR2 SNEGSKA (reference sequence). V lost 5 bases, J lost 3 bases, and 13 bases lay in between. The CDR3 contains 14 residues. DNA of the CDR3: TGCAGTGCTCGCCGGGACTGGGACACCGGGGAGCTGTTTTTT. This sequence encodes CSARRDWDTGELFF.

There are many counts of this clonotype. The CDR3, as DNA: TGTGCCTGGAGTGCGCGGCGCGGGAGCGTACAAGAGACCCAGTACTTC. Amino acids: CAWSARRGSVQETQYF. The chain couples TRBV30 to TRBJ2-5; 7 bases are shared with TRBD2. Germline loops: CDR1 GTSNPN, CDR2 SVGIG (reference sequence). This CDR3 is 16 amino acids long. After removal of 1 base from V and 2 bases from J, the junction contained 10 bases not matched to a gene.

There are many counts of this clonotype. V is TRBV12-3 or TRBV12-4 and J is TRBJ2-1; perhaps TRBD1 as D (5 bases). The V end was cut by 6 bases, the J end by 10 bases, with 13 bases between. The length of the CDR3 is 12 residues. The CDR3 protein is CASREQGDEQFF. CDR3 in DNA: TGTGCCAGCAGGGAGCAGGGTGACGAGCAGTTCTTC.

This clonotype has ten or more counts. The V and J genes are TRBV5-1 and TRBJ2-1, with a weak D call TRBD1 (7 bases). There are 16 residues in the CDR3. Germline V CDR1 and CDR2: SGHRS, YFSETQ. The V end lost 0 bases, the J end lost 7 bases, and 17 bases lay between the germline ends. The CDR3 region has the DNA TGCGCCAGCAGCTTGGACACAGGAGGGGGCGTGAATGAGCAGTTCTTC. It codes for CASSLDTGGGVNEQFF.

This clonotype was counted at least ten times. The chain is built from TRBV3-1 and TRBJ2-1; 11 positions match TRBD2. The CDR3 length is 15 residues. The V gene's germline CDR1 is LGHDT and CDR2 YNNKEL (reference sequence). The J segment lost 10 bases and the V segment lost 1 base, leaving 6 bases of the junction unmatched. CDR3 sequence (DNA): TGTGCCAGCAGCCAAGGGCTAGCGGGAGGTACGGAGCAGTTCTTC. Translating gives CASSQGLAGGTEQFF.

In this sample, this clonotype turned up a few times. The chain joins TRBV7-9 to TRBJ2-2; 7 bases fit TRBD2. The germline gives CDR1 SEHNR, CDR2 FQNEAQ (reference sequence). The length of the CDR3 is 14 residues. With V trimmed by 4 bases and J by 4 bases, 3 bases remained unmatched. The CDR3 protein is CASSSTGGTGELFF. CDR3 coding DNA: TGTGCCAGCAGCTCCACGGGGGGCACCGGGGAGCTGTTTTTT.

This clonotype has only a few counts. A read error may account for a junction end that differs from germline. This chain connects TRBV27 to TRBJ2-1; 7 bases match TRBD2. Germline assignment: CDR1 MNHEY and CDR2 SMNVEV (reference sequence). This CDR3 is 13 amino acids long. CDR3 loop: CASSSGAYNGQFF. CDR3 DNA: TGTGCCAGCAGTAGCGGGGCCTACAATGGGCAGTTCTTC.

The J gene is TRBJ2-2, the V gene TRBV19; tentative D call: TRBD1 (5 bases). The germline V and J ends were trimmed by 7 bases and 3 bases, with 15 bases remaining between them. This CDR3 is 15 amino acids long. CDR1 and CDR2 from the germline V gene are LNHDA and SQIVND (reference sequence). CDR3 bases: TGTGCCAGTAAGGCAATCCTAGGGGACACCGGGGAGCTGTTTTTT. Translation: CASKAILGDTGELFF.

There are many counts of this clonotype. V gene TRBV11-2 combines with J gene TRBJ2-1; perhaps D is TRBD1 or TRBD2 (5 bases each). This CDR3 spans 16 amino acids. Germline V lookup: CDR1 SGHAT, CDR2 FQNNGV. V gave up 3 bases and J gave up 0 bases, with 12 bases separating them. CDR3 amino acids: CASSFRGVGSYNEQFF. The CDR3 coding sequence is TGTGCCAGCAGCTTTAGGGGAGTTGGCTCCTACAATGAGCAGTTCTTC.

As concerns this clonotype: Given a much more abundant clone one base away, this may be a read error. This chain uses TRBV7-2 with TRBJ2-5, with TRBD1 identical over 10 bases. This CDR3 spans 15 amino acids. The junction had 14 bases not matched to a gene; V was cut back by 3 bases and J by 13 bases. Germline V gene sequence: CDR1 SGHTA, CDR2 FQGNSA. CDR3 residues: CASSFGTGEGRPRYF. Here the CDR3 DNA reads TGTGCCAGCAGCTTTGGGACAGGGGAAGGGAGGCCCCGGTACTTC.

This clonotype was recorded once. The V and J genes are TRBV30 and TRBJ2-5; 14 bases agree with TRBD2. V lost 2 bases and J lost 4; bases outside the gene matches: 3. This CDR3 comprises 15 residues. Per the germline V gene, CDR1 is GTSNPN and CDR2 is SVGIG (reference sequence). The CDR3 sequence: CAWSFGTSGGETQYF. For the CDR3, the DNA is TGTGCCTGGAGTTTCGGGACTAGCGGGGGAGAGACCCAGTACTTC. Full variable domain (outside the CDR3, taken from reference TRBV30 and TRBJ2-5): SQTIHQWPATLVQPVGSPLSLECTVEGTSNPNLYWYRQAAGRGLQLLFYSVGIGQISSEVPQNLSASRPQDRQFILSSKKLLLSDSGFYLCAWSFGTSGGETQYFGPGTRLLVL.